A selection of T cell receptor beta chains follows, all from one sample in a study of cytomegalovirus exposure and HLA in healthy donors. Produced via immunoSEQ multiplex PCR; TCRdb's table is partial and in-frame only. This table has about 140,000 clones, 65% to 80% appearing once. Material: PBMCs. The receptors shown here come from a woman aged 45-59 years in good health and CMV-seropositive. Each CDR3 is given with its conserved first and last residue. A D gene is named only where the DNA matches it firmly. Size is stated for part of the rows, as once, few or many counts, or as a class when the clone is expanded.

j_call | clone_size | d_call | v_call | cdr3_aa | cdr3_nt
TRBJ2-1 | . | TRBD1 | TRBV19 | CASRPQGDNYNEQFF | TGTGCCAGTAGACCTCAGGGGGATAACTACAATGAGCAGTTCTTC
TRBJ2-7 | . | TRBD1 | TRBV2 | CASREGQIYEQYF | TGTGCCAGCAGAGAGGGACAGATCTACGAGCAGTACTTC
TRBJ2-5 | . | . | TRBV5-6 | CASMGRGENQETQYF | TGTGCCAGCATGGGTCGCGGGGAGAACCAAGAGACCCAGTACTTC
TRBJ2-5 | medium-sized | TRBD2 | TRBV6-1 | CASSELAGGQETQYF | TGTGCCAGCAGTGAACTAGCGGGGGGGCAAGAGACCCAGTACTTC
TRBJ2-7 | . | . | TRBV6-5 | CASSLQRTGSSYEQYF | TGTGCCAGCAGTTTACAAAGGACCGGGAGCTCCTACGAGCAGTACTTC
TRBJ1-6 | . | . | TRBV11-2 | CASSLQNSPLHF | TGTGCCAGCAGCTTACAGAATTCACCCCTCCACTTT
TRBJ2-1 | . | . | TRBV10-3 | CAISLKLTGNEQFF | TGTGCCATCAGCCTTAAATTGACAGGCAATGAGCAGTTCTTC
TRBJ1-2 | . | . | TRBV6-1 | CASRGGLGASSTF | TGTGCCAGCAGGGGGGGTTTAGGGGCCTCGTCGACCTTC
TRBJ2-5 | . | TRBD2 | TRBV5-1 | CASSLGLAGGLRETQYF | TGCGCCAGCAGCTTGGGACTAGCGGGGGGACTGCGAGAGACCCAGTACTTC
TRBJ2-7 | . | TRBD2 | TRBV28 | CASSREGTSGAYEQYF | TGTGCCAGCAGTCGAGAGGGGACTAGCGGGGCATACGAGCAGTACTTC
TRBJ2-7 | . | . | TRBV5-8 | CASSEAYEQYF | TGTGCCAGCAGCGAGGCCTACGAGCAGTACTTC
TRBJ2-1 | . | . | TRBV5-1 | CASTAGQTYNEQFF | TGCGCCAGCACCGCAGGGCAAACCTACAATGAGCAGTTCTTC
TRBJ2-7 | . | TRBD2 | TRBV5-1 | CASSFLLADEQYF | TGCGCCAGCAGTTTCCTACTAGCGGACGAGCAGTACTTC
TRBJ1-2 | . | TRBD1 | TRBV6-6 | CASSGDSYGYTF | TGTGCCAGCAGCGGGGACAGCTATGGCTACACCTTC
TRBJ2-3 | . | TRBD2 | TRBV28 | CASSLSGGTDTQYF | TGTGCCAGCAGTTTGAGCGGGGGCACAGATACGCAGTATTTT
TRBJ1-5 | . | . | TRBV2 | CASSESAGLGGNQPQHF | TGTGCCAGCAGTGAGAGCGCCGGGCTCGGGGGCAATCAGCCCCAGCATTTT
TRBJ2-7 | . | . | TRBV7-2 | CASSPTYEQYF | TGTGCCAGCAGCCCCACCTACGAGCAGTACTTC
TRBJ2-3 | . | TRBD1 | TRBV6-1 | CASSEGHGTGLDTDTQYF | TGTGCCAGCAGTGAGGGACACGGGACAGGGTTAGACACAGATACGCAGTATTTT
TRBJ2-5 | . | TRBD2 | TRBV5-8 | CASSSGGGTRGETQYF | TGTGCCAGCAGCTCGGGCGGGGGTACTCGCGGGGAGACCCAGTACTTC
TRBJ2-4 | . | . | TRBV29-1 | CSVGRGRLSKNIQYF | TGCAGCGTTGGGAGGGGGCGGCTTTCCAAAAACATTCAGTACTTC
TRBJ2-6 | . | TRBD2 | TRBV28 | CASSFTSGGAGGANVLTF | TGTGCCAGCAGTTTTACTAGCGGGGGGGCAGGGGGGGCCAACGTCCTGACTTTC
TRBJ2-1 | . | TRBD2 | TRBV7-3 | CASSSLAGGYNEQFF | TGTGCCAGCAGCTCCCTAGCGGGGGGCTACAATGAGCAGTTCTTC
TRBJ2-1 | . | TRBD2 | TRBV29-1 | CSVLTSGGASYNEQFF | TGCAGCGTTCTGACTAGCGGGGGGGCATCCTACAATGAGCAGTTCTTC
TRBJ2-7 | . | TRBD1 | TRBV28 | CASSLPDRPYEQYF | TGTGCCAGCAGTTTACCGGACAGGCCCTACGAGCAGTACTTC
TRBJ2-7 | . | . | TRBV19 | CASSIRRGGYEQYF | TGTGCCAGTAGTATCCGACGAGGGGGCTACGAGCAGTACTTC
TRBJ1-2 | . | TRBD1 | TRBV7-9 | CASSLIGSGQGIGGYTF | TGTGCCAGCAGTTTAATTGGGTCGGGACAGGGGATTGGTGGCTACACCTTC
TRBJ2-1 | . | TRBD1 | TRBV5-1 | CASSYTQGTYNEQFF | TGCGCCAGCAGCTACACACAGGGGACCTACAATGAGCAGTTCTTC
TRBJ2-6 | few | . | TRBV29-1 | CSVAPGFAGANVLTF | TGCAGCGTTGCACCAGGGTTCGCTGGGGCCAACGTCCTGACTTTC
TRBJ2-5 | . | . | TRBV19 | CASALQGRETQYF | TGTGCCAGTGCCCTGCAGGGTCGGGAGACCCAGTACTTC
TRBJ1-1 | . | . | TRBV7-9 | CASSFHTLPNTEAFF | TGTGCCAGCAGCTTCCATACTCTGCCTAACACTGAAGCTTTCTTT
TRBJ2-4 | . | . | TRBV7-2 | CASSQRDGVKNIQYF | TGTGCCAGCAGCCAGAGAGACGGGGTAAAAAACATTCAGTACTTC
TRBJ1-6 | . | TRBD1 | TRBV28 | CASSSQGLNSPLHF | TGTGCCAGCAGTTCACAGGGGTTGAATTCACCCCTCCACTTT
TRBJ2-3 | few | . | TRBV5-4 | CASSSPIGGGRVPTDTQYF | TGTGCCAGCAGCTCCCCCATTGGGGGGGGGCGAGTCCCCACAGATACGCAGTATTTT
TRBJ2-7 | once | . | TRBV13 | CASSLEGVGDEQYF | TGTGCCAGCAGCTTGGAAGGGGTTGGCGACGAGCAGTACTTC
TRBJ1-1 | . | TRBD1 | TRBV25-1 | CASTPGGRAEAFF | TGTGCCAGCACCCCAGGGGGCCGCGCTGAAGCTTTCTTT
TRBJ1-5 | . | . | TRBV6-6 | CASSYSAGWDQPQHF | TGTGCCAGCAGTTACTCGGCAGGGTGGGATCAGCCCCAGCATTTT
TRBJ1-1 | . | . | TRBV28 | CASSLPEREMNTEAFF | TGTGCCAGCAGTTTACCTGAGCGGGAGATGAACACTGAAGCTTTCTTT
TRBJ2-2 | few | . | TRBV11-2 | CASSASRRTGELFF | TGTGCCAGCAGCGCAAGTCGGAGAACCGGGGAGCTGTTTTTT
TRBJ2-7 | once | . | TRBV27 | CASRGGGGIYEQYF | TGTGCCAGCAGAGGGGGCGGGGGGATCTACGAGCAGTACTTC
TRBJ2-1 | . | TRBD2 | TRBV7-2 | CASSPSGGAYEQFF | TGTGCCAGCAGCCCAAGCGGGGGGGCCTATGAGCAGTTCTTC